The table lists the clone carrying this T cell receptor (beta chain) with a few counts. The record originates from a study of blood T cell repertoires in COVID-19. In the study overall: Donors in the United States, Italy and Spain gave samples during acute or convalescent COVID-19. The cDNA or gDNA used as material had been derived from T cells, B-cell-depleted T cells, or PBMCs.

How the authors handled the data: Amplified reference gene primers provided the basis for estimating nucleated cell counts. The table came from immunoSEQ multiplex PCR; TCRdb's copy has only in-frame clones and leaves some out. V, J and clone size are those of that table, while D and trimming were read from the DNA. The data hold roughly 100,000 clones, with about 85% observed a single time. V was cut by 4 bases and J by 4 bases, with 28 bases left in between. CDR1 LGHNT and CDR2 FRNRAP come from the germline V gene. This CDR3 comprises 19 residues. This chain connects TRBV12-5 to TRBJ2-5; D possibly matches TRBD1 or TRBD2 (10 bases each). Specimen: peripheral blood. The TCR comes from a man aged 50 to 60 with acute or convalescent COVID-19. The CDR3: CASGSPTGGLAGDRETQYF. The CDR3 region has the DNA TGTGCTAGTGGTTCGCCGACAGGGGGCCTAGCGGGAGACAGAGAGACCCAGTACTTC.